This TCR beta chain emerged from a study of PD-1 blockade in classical Hodgkin lymphoma. Profiling relied on immunoSEQ multiplex PCR, and the TCRdb table lists in-frame clones only, not all of them. The sample yields around 30,000 clones, about 82% seen once. Time point defined: cycle 4 day 1 (C4D1), after 6 weeks of nivolumab. Each and every patient relapsed after autologous stem cell transplantation, and patients got differing brentuximab vedotin exposure. CDR1 and CDR2 from the germline V gene are MNHEY and SMNVEV (reference sequence). Trimming took 6 bases from V and 6 from J, leaving 15 bases between them. This CDR3 region has 13 residues.

This TCR derives from a human donor with classical Hodgkin lymphoma. The V and J genes are TRBV27 and TRBJ2-7; possibly TRBD1 or TRBD2 for D (5 bases each). Sequencing used peripheral blood mononuclear cells (PBMCs), obtained before the fourth cycle of nivolumab. The CDR3: CASSTGTLGEQYF. CDR3 DNA: TGTGCCAGCAGCACCGGGACCCTCGGCGAGCAGTACTTC.